This is a list of T cell receptor beta chains from one sample in a study of shared clonotypes between healthy human individuals. Some clones are missing from TCRdb's copy, which holds only in-frame ones; the method was immunoSEQ multiplex PCR. The top ten clones hold approximately 0.4% of a sample with some 2,500,000 clones, roughly 92% of them seen once. The sequenced sample was naive CD4+ T cells from PBMCs. The receptors were gathered from a man in his late teens or twenties in good health. Some clones in this sample may be carry-over from other donors' samples. CDR3s include the opening cysteine and the closing phenylalanine or tryptophan. Fields, in order: D gene, V gene, J gene, clone size, CDR3 length, CDR3 DNA, CDR3 protein. D genes are given only for firm matches. Where a row states a size, it is once, few, many or the class of an expanded clone; other rows omit it.

d_gene: -; v_gene: TRBV6-1; j_gene: TRBJ1-2; abundance: -; len: 13; CDR3nt: TGTGCCAGCAGTACTTTAGCTAACTATGGCTACACCTTC; CDR3aa: CASSTLANYGYTF
d_gene: -; v_gene: TRBV27; j_gene: TRBJ2-1; abundance: -; len: 16; CDR3nt: TGTGCCAGCAGTTCCTCTACCCTCCCCCCCTACAATGAGCAGTTCTTC; CDR3aa: CASSSSTLPPYNEQFF
d_gene: -; v_gene: TRBV27; j_gene: TRBJ2-3; abundance: -; len: 15; CDR3nt: TGTGCCAGCAGCCAAAAGCTAGCCCGCACAGATACGCAGTATTTT; CDR3aa: CASSQKLARTDTQYF
d_gene: -; v_gene: TRBV6-7; j_gene: TRBJ1-4; abundance: -; len: 15; CDR3nt: TGTGCCAGCAGTTACTGCGGCAGGGCTTATGAAAAACTGTTTTTT; CDR3aa: CASSYCGRAYEKLFF
d_gene: -; v_gene: TRBV5-8; j_gene: TRBJ1-5; abundance: -; len: 15; CDR3nt: TGTGCCAGCAGCTTGACTGGGGGGGTTTGGGAGCCCCAGCATTTT; CDR3aa: CASSLTGGVWEPQHF
d_gene: -; v_gene: TRBV6-6; j_gene: TRBJ1-2; abundance: -; len: 13; CDR3nt: TGTGCCAGCAGTTACGCAGGGGTCTATGGCTACACCTTC; CDR3aa: CASSYAGVYGYTF
d_gene: TRBD1; v_gene: TRBV28; j_gene: TRBJ1-5; abundance: -; len: 14; CDR3nt: TGTGCCAGCAGGCGACAGGGGAACAATCAGCCCCAGCATTTT; CDR3aa: CASRRQGNNQPQHF
d_gene: TRBD1; v_gene: TRBV7-3; j_gene: TRBJ1-2; abundance: -; len: 15; CDR3nt: TGTGCCAGCAGCGGGACAGGGGGTATTTACTATGGCTACACCTTC; CDR3aa: CASSGTGGIYYGYTF
d_gene: -; v_gene: TRBV6-5; j_gene: TRBJ2-3; abundance: -; len: 16; CDR3nt: TGTGCCAGCAGTTACTCGAGTAATGGGGGGAGGTATACGCAGTATTTT; CDR3aa: CASSYSSNGGRYTQYF
d_gene: -; v_gene: TRBV4-2; j_gene: TRBJ1-1; abundance: few; len: 15; CDR3nt: TGTGCCAGCAGCCACCCGGACACGAAGGCCATTGAAGCTTTCTTT; CDR3aa: CASSHPDTKAIEAFF
d_gene: TRBD2; v_gene: TRBV30; j_gene: TRBJ2-7; abundance: -; len: 19; CDR3nt: TGTGCCTGGAGTGTACGTTCGTCTAGCGGGAGAGCCTACATCCACGAGCAGTACTTC; CDR3aa: CAWSVRSSSGRAYIHEQYF